The TCR beta chain under discussion was sequenced for a study of cytomegalovirus exposure and HLA in healthy donors. The study ran its PCR with 60 Vbeta and 13 Jbeta primers. Repertoires were generated with immunoSEQ multiplex PCR, while TCRdb's copy carries only in-frame clones and drops some. The sample yields around 200,000 clones, about 80% seen once. V was clipped by 6 bases and J by 3 bases, with 8 bases between them. Germline V gene lookup returns CDR1 LNHDA and CDR2 SQIVND (reference sequence). CDR3 size: 12 residues. The donors gave bone marrow, and they were healthy. The clonotype comes from a girl aged 10 to 17 in good health and CMV-seronegative. This chain links TRBV19 with TRBJ1-1, with a possible D match to TRBD1 (5 bases). The sample comprised PBMCs. CDR3 loop: CASSTRDTEAFF. As DNA, the CDR3 is TGTGCCAGTAGCACCAGGGACACTGAAGCTTTCTTT.